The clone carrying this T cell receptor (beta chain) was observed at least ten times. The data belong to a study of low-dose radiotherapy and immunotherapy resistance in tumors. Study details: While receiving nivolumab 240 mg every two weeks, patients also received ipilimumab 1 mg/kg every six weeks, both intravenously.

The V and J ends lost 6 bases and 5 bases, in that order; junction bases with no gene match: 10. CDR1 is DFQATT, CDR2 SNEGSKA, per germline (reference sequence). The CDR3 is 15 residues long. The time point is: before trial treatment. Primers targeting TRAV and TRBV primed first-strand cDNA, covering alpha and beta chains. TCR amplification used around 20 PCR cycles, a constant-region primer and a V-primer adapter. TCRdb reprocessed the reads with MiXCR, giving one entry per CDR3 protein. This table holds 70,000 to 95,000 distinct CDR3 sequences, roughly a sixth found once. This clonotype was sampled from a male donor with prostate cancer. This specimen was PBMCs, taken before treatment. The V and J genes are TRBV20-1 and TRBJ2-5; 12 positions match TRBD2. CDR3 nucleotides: TGCAGTGCGGCTAGCGGGGGGGATGATGGGGAGACCCAGTACTTC. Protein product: CSAASGGDDGETQYF.